This T cell receptor (beta chain) comes out of a study of shared clonotypes between healthy human individuals (dated by TCRdb to 2018 to 2020). About the full investigation: A few men and two women, aged 18 to 49 years, made up the cohort. For each donor, CD4 naive and CD4 memory were each run on three plates, CD8 naive on two plates, and CD8 memory on one plate. To estimate repertoire size and how much clonotype sharing occurs between individuals, the study deeply sequenced the blood TCR repertoires of five healthy adults. Libraries were prepared and TCR repertoires were sequenced by different laboratories using diverse techniques, in order to increase sequencing depth and limit assay-specific biases. Per donor, leukapheresis produced somewhere between about 0.94 and 9.5 billion PBMCs.

This clone came up a few times. Its antigen is not yet known. Base qualities are not provided; no much larger clone lies one nucleotide away. Other DNA sequences in the sample encode the same CDR3. What the authors observed across the whole study: Naive subsets generally had larger estimated clonotype richness than memory subsets. Because the study included only a small number of donors, the genetic and exposure-history diversity represented was limited. Rarefaction of sorted-subset datasets indicated incomplete sequencing despite the large sequencing depth. Based on pairwise subsampling, the degree of clonotype sharing among donors was expected to be affected by sequencing depth. Sampling was limited to blood, and TCR repertoires in tissue likely differ from TCR repertoires in blood. Compared with non-shared clonotypes, the clonotypes found in all four sorted-subset donors had higher generation probabilities. Across four donors, about 5.2% of naive CD4, 3.5% of naive CD8, about 2.3% of memory CD4, and 0.4% of memory CD8 clonotypes were shared.

V gives up 4 bases and J gives up 3 bases, and the segment between their germline ends measures 7 bases. From the germline V gene, CDR1 is SQVTM and CDR2 is ANQGSEA. Inclusive of the bounding cysteine and phenylalanine, the CDR3 is 11 residues long. The sequence is cut down to CDR3 DNA, 33 bases in frame from base 1. CD8 naive samples consisted of CD45RO-negative cells that were positively selected for CCR7, yielding a CD45RA+CCR7+ population without TemRA cells. The donors were healthy, HIV-negative adults with no recently reported acute infections or vaccinations. Every donor was a Caucasian adult residing in Nashville, Tennessee, USA. Blood was obtained by leukapheresis, after which PBMCs were separated by Ficoll-Histopaque density gradient centrifugation and cryopreserved in liquid nitrogen vapor phase. Analytical flow cytometry was used to check the purity and quantity of every magnetically sorted T cell population. From each sorted fraction, genomic DNA was isolated and quantified by UV absorbance on a Nanodrop 2000c.

TCR CDR3 regions were amplified from genomic DNA by multiplex PCR using the deep immunoSEQ assay. Extracted genomic DNA from each cell subset was distributed evenly across all wells of several immunoSEQ 96-well plates, and each plate was treated as a replicate. Each replicate PCR for sorted subsets received around 0.2 ug genomic DNA, equal to about 30,000 T cell genomes. Purified libraries were quantified with a Qubit 3.0 fluorometer, sized on a Bioanalyzer 2100, and re-quantified with the KAPA Library Quantification kit. Each immunoSEQ 96-well plate was sequenced on its own single-read 150-cycle Illumina NextSeq 550 flow cell. The study's own analysis went as follows. Because the immunoSEQ output included only junctional sequences and no quality scores, the filtering could not be the same as the filtering used for full-length reads. To assign V/J genes and CDR3, sequences were annotated against IMGT germline references using PyIR, a Python wrapper for IgBLAST v1.9. Reads were filtered out if the reads had weak V/J assignments (E-value above 1e-6), no CDR3, stop codons, out-of-frame junctions, or ambiguous translated residues. V3J clonotypes were defined by identical inferred V gene, J gene, and CDR3 amino acid sequence. The percentage overlap between two repertoires was calculated by dividing the number of shared unique clonotypes by the size of the smaller repertoire. Richness of each repertoire was evaluated using RTK rarefaction, the Chao1 estimator, and Recon v2.1 estimates of unobserved clonotypes. Generation probabilities for all TCRbeta clonotypes obtained by the gDNA method from four donors were computed using OLGA. TCRdb obtained this table from immuneACCESS and retained in-frame rearrangements with V and J assigned. These tables miss some clones; where compared with another copy, unresolved V genes account for less than half of the shortfall, and the remainder is unexplained. The V and J calls and clone size come from that table; D and trimming were worked out from the DNA. The sample table shows about 800,000 clones, and approximately 96% are seen once. Over 0.2% of the sample belongs to the ten largest clones.

Recombination joined TRBV29-1 with TRBJ2-7; the D gene is perhaps TRBD1, from 5 matching bases. Material for sequencing was naive CD8+ T cells sorted from blood. Read against the paper, the sample's cell subset or site label means: CD45RA+CCR7+. This receptor was obtained from a man aged 30 to 39 in good health. In nucleotide form, the sequence is TGCAGCGTTGGTGACAGCTACGAGCAGTACTTC. Its amino acids are CSVGDSYEQYF.